These 11 T cell receptor beta chains share one sample of origin, sequenced in a study of blood T cell repertoires in COVID-19. TCRdb's copy holds only in-frame clones and misses some; the assay was immunoSEQ multiplex PCR. The table includes 100,000 to 150,000 clones, about four fifths detected once. Material for sequencing was peripheral blood. The receptors come from a man aged 60-69 years with acute or convalescent COVID-19.

The chain joins TRBV7-9 to TRBJ2-1, with TRBD1 matching over 8 bases. With V trimmed by 4 bases and J by 3 bases, 5 bases remained unmatched. The CDR3 has 15 residues. Germline lookup yields CDR1 SEHNR and CDR2 FQNEAQ (reference sequence). The CDR3 coding sequence is TGTGCCAGCAGCTCCGGACAGGGCCGCTACAATGAGCAGTTCTTC. This sequence encodes CASSSGQGRYNEQFF.

The chain couples TRBV2 to TRBJ1-4; D remains unclear. Germline V CDR1 and CDR2: SNHLY, FYNNEI. CDR3 length: 13 residues. V lost 4 bases and J 7 bases, leaving 10 bases between the germline ends. The DNA for the CDR3 is TGTGCCAGCAGTGCTCAGGTGGCTGAAAAACTGTTTTTT. It is translated as CASSAQVAEKLFF.

This clone was seen only a few times. This chain links TRBV7-2 with TRBJ1-6; D is perhaps TRBD1 (6 bases). This CDR3 comprises 15 residues. Trimming left V 6 bases short and J 1 base short, with 10 bases between. Germline loops: CDR1 SGHTA, CDR2 FQGNSA. CDR3 in amino acids: CASSDRRSYNSPLHF. The CDR3 region has the DNA TGTGCCAGCAGTGACAGGCGGTCCTATAATTCACCCCTCCACTTT.

This clone was seen a single time. This chain joins TRBV5-1 and TRBJ1-3; D is unresolved. The V end was cut by 5 bases, the J end by 0 bases, with 15 bases between. The CDR3 consists of 16 residues. Germline V CDR1 and CDR2: SGHRS, YFSETQ. This CDR3 is CASSRTELNSGNTIYF. The CDR3 coding sequence is TGCGCCAGCAGTCGAACAGAACTCAACTCTGGAAACACCATATATTTT.

V is TRBV7-8 and J is TRBJ2-2; maybe TRBD2 (6 bases). V lost 11 bases, J lost 2 bases, and 18 bases lay in between. The CDR3 consists of 15 residues. Germline lookup yields CDR1 SGHVS and CDR2 FQNEAQ. In DNA, the CDR3 is TGTGCCGTTTACCGGGAGCGGGTTAACACCGGGGAGCTGTTTTTT. Its protein product is CAVYRERVNTGELFF.

V gene TRBV3-1 (or the pseudogene TRBV3-2) combines with J gene TRBJ2-7, with D possibly being TRBD1 (5 bases). Germline lookup yields CDR1 LGHDT and CDR2 YNNKEL (reference sequence). This CDR3 region has 16 residues. Trimming removed 2 bases from V and 2 bases from J, with 16 bases in between. The CDR3 coding sequence is TGTGCCAGCAGCCAACCAGCCGGACACCCCACCTACGAGCAGTACTTC. Translating it yields CASSQPAGHPTYEQYF.

The chain recombines TRBV24-1 with TRBJ1-1; perhaps TRBD1 as D (5 bases). The length of the CDR3 is 13 residues. V gave up 4 bases and J gave up 11 bases, with 16 bases separating them. Germline values: CDR1 KGHDR, CDR2 SFDVKD. The CDR3 nucleotides are TGTGCCACCAGTGAGACCGACAGAGAAAGGGCTTTCTTT. Residues: CATSETDRERAFF.

The chain recombines TRBV30 with TRBJ1-1; D is uncertain. Germline CDR1 is GTSNPN and CDR2 is SVGIG (reference sequence). V lost 3 bases and J 0 bases, leaving 8 bases between the germline ends. The CDR3 sequence is 13 residues long. The CDR3 DNA sequence: TGTGCCTGGAGGCGGGTCATGAACACTGAAGCTTTCTTT. Its protein is CAWRRVMNTEAFF.

This clone counts as medium-sized. The rearrangement links TRBV27 to TRBJ2-3; 12 bases line up with TRBD2. Germline trimming cut 4 bases from V and 3 bases from J; bases unmatched to any gene: 2. Germline CDR1 MNHEY, CDR2 SMNVEV (reference sequence). The CDR3 consists of 15 residues. The chain's CDR3 is CASSSTSGSTDTQYF. The CDR3 DNA is TGTGCCAGCAGTTCGACTAGCGGGAGTACAGATACGCAGTATTTT.

This clone was observed once. V and J are TRBV12-5 and TRBJ2-5; 10 bases agree with TRBD1. This CDR3 has 13 residues. Germline V gene lookup returns CDR1 LGHNT and CDR2 FRNRAP. Trimming removed 6 bases from V and 5 bases from J; junction bases left unmatched: 3. The CDR3 bases are TGTGCTAGTGGCCCGGGACAGGGGGAGACCCAGTACTTC. The encoded protein is CASGPGQGETQYF.

This clone turned up a few times. The rearrangement links TRBV2 to TRBJ2-2; 13 nucleotides match TRBD2. Germline V gives CDR1 SNHLY, CDR2 FYNNEI. Trimming removed 5 bases from V and 5 bases from J; junction bases left unmatched: 8. This CDR3 spans 17 amino acids. CDR3 region: CASSSPGLAGRTGELFF. CDR3 bases: TGTGCCAGCAGTTCTCCGGGACTAGCGGGACGGACCGGGGAGCTGTTTTTT.